This T cell receptor (beta chain) derives from a study of cytomegalovirus exposure and HLA in healthy donors. Overall study context: HLA-typed donors were the source of about 85 million unique TCRs, which an early data release held.

Trimming removed 6 bases from V and 4 bases from J; junction bases left unmatched: 5. The CDR3 is made up of 14 amino acids. Germline CDR1 is MNHEY and CDR2 is SMNVEV (reference sequence). Amplification used 60 Vbeta primers and 13 Jbeta primers. Only in-frame clones appear in the TCRdb table, and some are missing; sequencing was by immunoSEQ multiplex PCR. Among 100,000 to 120,000 clones listed, approximately 82% were seen once. Findings of the study overall: Later analysis placed DRB1 highest and HLA-C lowest in TCR association rates, which differed by HLA locus.

With respect to this clone: What it binds is not known.

The source material was PBMCs. The chain carries TRBV27 and TRBJ2-3; TRBD2 agrees at 9 bases. The sequence derives from a man aged 25-45 years in good health and CMV-seropositive. The CDR3 DNA is TGTGCCAGCAGAAGGCGGGGGGGTTCAGATACGCAGTATTTT. This codes for CASRRRGGSDTQYF.